A single sample gave rise to the 9 T cell receptor beta chains below, sequenced in a study of PD-L1 blockade in urothelial cancer. Data came from immunoSEQ multiplex PCR; TCRdb stores just in-frame clones and leaves some out. The repertoire holds around 49,000 clones, with roughly 86% as singletons. Described time point: peripheral blood 6 weeks after treatment start. Here the sequenced sample was PBMCs, taken around atezolizumab (anti-PD-L1) treatment. These receptors were taken from a man aged 60 to 75 with urothelial cancer.

This rearrangement joins TRBV11-2 to TRBJ1-3; maybe TRBD1 (6 bases). Trimming shortened V by 8 bases and J by 1 base, and 12 bases separated the two germline ends. Looked up from germline, CDR1 is SGHAT and CDR2 is FQNNGV. The CDR3 is made up of 14 amino acids. The CDR3 protein is CASLGTGSGNTIYF. The CDR3 DNA follows: TGTGCCAGCCTCGGTACAGGGTCTGGAAACACCATATATTTT.

The chain has TRBV19 and TRBJ1-1, with a possible D match to TRBD1 (6 bases). The CDR3 spans 14 residues. The V and J ends lost 7 bases and 2 bases respectively, with 14 bases between them. In germline, CDR1 is LNHDA, CDR2 SQIVND (reference sequence). The CDR3 sequence is CASTPRDTNTEAFF. CDR3 in DNA: TGTGCCAGTACCCCCCGGGACACAAACACTGAAGCTTTCTTT.

V usage is TRBV7-9 and J usage is TRBJ1-1; no reliable D call. Germline V gene data show CDR1 as SEHNR and CDR2 as FQNEAQ (reference sequence). Trimming removed 5 bases from V and 1 base from J, with 11 bases in between. This CDR3 has 14 residues. CDR3 protein: CASSRQLANTEAFF. The CDR3 DNA reads as TGTGCCAGCAGCCGCCAGTTGGCGAACACTGAAGCTTTCTTT.

V gene TRBV5-4 combines with J gene TRBJ2-1; 12 bases match TRBD2. The CDR3 covers 17 residues. The germline V gene encodes CDR1 SGHNT and CDR2 YYREEE (reference sequence). V gave up 0 bases and J gave up 8 bases; unmatched junction bases: 9. This CDR3 reads CASSLETSGRGWDEQFF. The CDR3 bases are TGTGCCAGCAGCTTGGAGACTAGCGGGAGAGGGTGGGATGAGCAGTTCTTC.

The V call is TRBV11-2, the J call TRBJ1-3; D call uncertain. V was trimmed by 5 bases and J by 5 bases, leaving 19 bases between them. This CDR3 spans 16 amino acids. Germline V gene sequence: CDR1 SGHAT, CDR2 FQNNGV. The CDR3 DNA is TGTGCCAGCAGCCCGATCTGGACTAGAAGCCGAAACACCATATATTTT. It specifies CASSPIWTRSRNTIYF.

The CDR3 region has the DNA TGCAGCGTTGAAGCCGGGGGGGGCACTGAAGCTTTCTTT. Protein: CSVEAGGGTEAFF. The rearrangement joins TRBV29-1 to TRBJ1-1; the D gene is possibly TRBD1 (5 bases). The CDR3 totals 13 residues. The germline gives CDR1 SQVTM, CDR2 ANQGSEA. Trimming shortened V by 1 base and J by 4 bases, and 10 bases separated the two germline ends.

This chain joins TRBV18 and TRBJ2-7; TRBD2 agrees at 10 bases. The length of the CDR3 is 14 residues. V was clipped by 2 bases and J by 4 bases; unmatched bases: 2. Looked up from germline, CDR1 is KGHSH and CDR2 is LQKENI. CDR3 region: CASSPGSGGYEQYF. The DNA for the CDR3 is TGTGCCAGCTCACCAGGTAGCGGGGGGTACGAGCAGTACTTC.

The chain's CDR3 is CASSFTASSSSSYEQYF. The CDR3 DNA sequence: TGTGCCAGCAGTTTTACCGCTAGCTCCTCTAGCTCCTACGAGCAGTACTTC. The chain links TRBV28 to TRBJ2-7; TRBD2 might be the D (5 bases). Trimming removed 3 bases at V and 0 bases at J, with 18 bases between. Germline-derived CDR1 and CDR2 are MDHEN and SYDVKM. The CDR3 consists of 17 residues.

This chain uses TRBV5-8 with TRBJ2-7; D possibly corresponds to TRBD1 (6 bases). This CDR3 has 14 residues. Germline V gene data show CDR1 as SGHTS and CDR2 as YDEGEE. V lost 2 bases and J lost 11, with 20 bases in between. The CDR3 sequence is CASSLVGQLTQEYF. The CDR3 DNA sequence: TGTGCCAGCAGCTTAGTGGGACAACTGACCCAGGAGTACTTC. Full variable domain (missing parts from reference TRBV5-8 and TRBJ2-7): EAGVTQSPTHLIKTRGQQATLRCSPISGHTSVYWYQQALGLGLQFLLWYDEGEERNRGNFPPRFSGRQFPNYSSELNVNALELEDSALYLCASSLVGQLTQEYFGPGTRLTVT.